This T cell receptor (beta chain) comes out of a study of T cell repertoires and leukemia-associated antigens (dated by TCRdb to about 2019). Some background on the complete study: About 5.1 to 7 million read pairs and roughly 3.3 to 5.0 million effective reads were obtained per sample, with around 15 million effective reads obtained overall. The study aimed to identify which antigen a TCR Vbeta21 clone previously found in CML patients recognizes, using in vitro peptide stimulation of healthy T cells. The study at large found these results: The four groups showed no significant differences in numbers of Vbeta genes (about 60), Jbeta genes (approximately 13), VDJ rearrangements, or unique CDR3s. The antigen specificity and function of the expanded clones were not directly tested and needed further investigation.

A note on this clonotype: What this receptor recognizes is not known. No quality values exist for individual bases; no much larger clone is one base distant.

V sheds 4 bases and J sheds 4 bases, leaving 9 bases between their ends. Reading from cysteine to phenylalanine, the CDR3 counts 13 amino acids. CDR3 DNA is the only sequence kept; it has 39 bases, read in frame from the first base. The germline V gene encodes CDR1 SGHRS and CDR2 YFSETQ. TRIzol reagent was used to extract total RNA from the cultured T cells. TCRbeta libraries were amplified from RNA using 5' rapid amplification of cDNA ends (5'RACE). Library concentration and integrity were checked with Qubit, an Agilent instrument, and quantitative PCR before sequencing. A commercial service provider sequenced the qualified libraries on Illumina HiSeq or MiSeq. As for the original processing: MiXCR version 1.8.2 was used to identify TCR sequences in each sample. Qualified clones required a CDR3 longer than four amino acids, an in-frame nucleotide length, and no stop codon. A read counted as effective if the read contained the complete CDR3 structure. Expanded clones were validated by RT-PCR with 24 Vbeta primers, GeneScan spectratyping, and Sanger sequencing. TCRdb ran its own pipeline on the public reads, namely fastp trimming at Q25 and MiXCR clone calling, and kept in-frame beta chains. Entries that share a CDR3 protein sequence are merged under the most common genes and DNA. Clone size and V and J calls follow TCRdb, not the original study. The sample yields 10,000 to 13,000 distinct CDR3 sequences; approximately 39% were counted once. Together, the top ten hold about a quarter of the sample.

CD3+ T cells were initially rested overnight at approximately 2.4 million cells/mL in RPMI 1640 lacking fetal bovine serum. CD3+ T cells were isolated from PBMCs with MACS immunomagnetic beads following the manufacturer's instructions. The chain employs TRBV5-1 and TRBJ2-1, with the D gene not confidently named. Sequences were obtained from CD3+ T cells sorted from blood and cultured. The clonotype originates from a female donor in good health. CDR3 sequence: CASSQNGYNEQFF. The DNA is as follows: TGCGCCAGCAGCCAGAACGGATACAATGAGCAGTTCTTC.